This T cell receptor beta chain is from a study of blood T cell repertoires in COVID-19. As for the study in general: There were acute and convalescent COVID-19 samples, and they came from the United States, Italy and Spain. Nucleic acid was either cDNA or gDNA, and it came from T cells, B-cell-depleted T cells, or PBMCs.

Original data processing: Nucleated cell counts were estimated from reference gene primer amplification. The protocol was immunoSEQ multiplex PCR, while the TCRdb copy is restricted to in-frame clones and leaves out a portion. V, J and clone size are taken as reported in that table, and D and trimming were inferred from the DNA itself. In the table there are 120,000 to 150,000 clones, 82% of which are singletons. This clone came up once. The sequenced material came from peripheral blood. The receptor was derived from a woman aged 80 or over with acute or convalescent COVID-19.

CDR3 residues: CASSLGAVGEMYGYTF. Here the CDR3 DNA reads TGTGCCAGCAGCTTAGGGGCGGTCGGGGAAATGTATGGCTACACCTTC. The chain has TRBV11-2 and TRBJ1-2; D is ambiguous. The ends were cut back, 1 base at V and 5 bases at J, with 17 bases in the middle. The CDR3 sequence is 16 residues long. Germline loops: CDR1 SGHAT, CDR2 FQNNGV.